The 28 T cell receptor beta chains below were found in one sample sequenced in a study of breast tumors, draining lymph nodes, adjacent tissues. TCRdb passed the multiplex PCR reads through MiXCR, listing each CDR3 protein once. The table shows tens of thousands of distinct CDR3 sequences, with roughly 59% occurring only once. Sequencing was carried out using breast tumor tissue. The receptors here all came from a female donor with breast cancer. Some clones in this sample may be carry-over from other donors' samples.

This clonotype has a count of ten or more. This chain uses TRBV11-2 with TRBJ2-1; 7 nucleotides agree with TRBD2. Germline trimming cut 4 bases from V and 7 bases from J; bases unmatched to any gene: 13. CDR3 size: 16 residues. Germline V gives CDR1 SGHAT, CDR2 FQNNGV. The chain's CDR3 is CASSYGPAGPKNEQFF. Here the CDR3 DNA reads TGTGCCAGCAGCTATGGCCCAGCGGGGCCTAAGAATGAGCAGTTCTTC.

This clonotype is labeled medium-sized. The chain couples TRBV9 to TRBJ2-3, with 10 bases that match TRBD2. The CDR3 sequence is 18 residues long. Germline loops: CDR1 SGDLS, CDR2 YYNGEE. The V and J ends lost 0 bases and 3 bases, in that order; junction bases with no gene match: 10. The CDR3 protein is CASSVGGAGGRGTDTQYF. DNA for the CDR3: TGTGCCAGCAGCGTAGGGGGAGCGGGGGGGCGGGGAACAGATACGCAGTATTTT.

V and J are TRBV5-1 and TRBJ2-3; TRBD2 matches 8 bases. V shed 4 bases, J shed 4 bases, and the junction held 5 bases outside the gene matches. The CDR3 has 14 amino acids. CDR1 and CDR2 from the germline V gene are SGHRS and YFSETQ. CDR3 nucleotides: TGCGCCAGCAGCCGAACTAGCGGCGCAGATACGCAGTATTTT. Its protein product is CASSRTSGADTQYF.

Notes on this clonotype: A junction boundary mismatches the germline segment, possibly from a read error. The genes are TRBV10-3 and TRBJ2-5; D may be TRBD1 (7 bases). The CDR3 runs 16 residues. CDR1 is ENHRY and CDR2 is SYGVKD in the germline V gene. CDR3 sequence: CAISNRGTALQEIQYF. The CDR3 bases are TGTGCCATCAGTAATCGGGGGACAGCACTACAAGAGATCCAGTACTTC.

This clonotype qualifies as medium-sized. V gene TRBV4-1 combines with J gene TRBJ1-2, with 7 bases matching TRBD1. The V and J ends lost 0 bases and 1 base, in that order; junction bases with no gene match: 8. CDR3 size: 17 residues. From germline, CDR1 is MGHRA and CDR2 YSYEKL. CDR3 sequence reads: CASSQERTGLLNYGYTF. The DNA for the CDR3 is TGCGCCAGCAGCCAAGAGAGGACAGGATTACTTAACTATGGCTACACCTTC.

J is TRBJ2-2 and V is TRBV11-3; D remains unclear. The V end lost 4 bases, the J end lost 1 base, and 13 bases lay between the germline ends. This CDR3 spans 16 amino acids. Germline CDR1 is SGHNT and CDR2 is YENEEA. CDR3 coding DNA: TGTGCCAGCAGCTCACCCTGGACGGAGAACACCGGGGAGCTGTTTTTT. This translates into CASSSPWTENTGELFF.

Many counts were recorded for this clonotype. The chain employs TRBV6-5 and TRBJ1-2, with D perhaps TRBD1 (5 bases). Trimming stripped 5 bases from V and 8 bases from J, with 15 bases between. Germline V gene lookup returns CDR1 MNHEY and CDR2 SVGAGI. This CDR3 is built from 13 residues. In DNA form, the CDR3 reads TGTGCCAGCAGTCACGGCCAGGGAGGCGGCTACACCTTC. The encoded protein is CASSHGQGGGYTF.

This clonotype came up once. J is TRBJ2-3 and V is TRBV5-1, with a possible D match to TRBD2 (6 bases). Deletions cut 4 bases from V and 4 bases from J, with 10 bases between. Germline V gene data show CDR1 as SGHRS and CDR2 as YFSETQ. The CDR3 length is 13 residues. This CDR3 is CASSPGTSDTQYF. CDR3 coding DNA: TGCGCCAGCAGCCCCGGGACTTCAGATACGCAGTATTTT.

This clonotype was observed a single time. The chain links TRBV2 to TRBJ1-3, with D hard to call. V was clipped by 4 bases and J by 0 bases, with 13 bases between them. Germline CDR1 is SNHLY and CDR2 is FYNNEI. This CDR3 spans 16 amino acids. This CDR3 is CASSGGLIRSGNTIYF. In DNA, the CDR3 is TGTGCCAGCAGTGGTGGACTCATCCGCTCTGGAAACACCATATATTTT. The full variable domain, in which reference TRBV2 and TRBJ1-3 provide the parts outside the CDR3, is EPEVTQTPSHQVTQMGQEVILRCVPISNHLYFYWYRQILGQKVEFLVSFYNNEISEKSEIFDDQFSVERPDGSNFTLKIRSTKLEDSAMYFCASSGGLIRSGNTIYFGEGSWLTVV.

There are many counts of this clonotype. This sequence joins TRBV29-1 and TRBJ1-2; D might be TRBD1 (5 bases). This CDR3 has 14 residues. The V end was cut by 3 bases, the J end by 3 bases, with 14 bases between. Germline CDR1 reads SQVTM; CDR2 reads ANQGSEA. This chain's CDR3 is CSVEIWDGDYGYTF. CDR3 bases: TGCAGCGTTGAGATATGGGACGGCGACTATGGCTACACCTTC.

The CDR3 region has the DNA TGCAGTGCTAGGGGGGGAATTACGCAAGAGACCCAGTACTTC. Protein: CSARGGITQETQYF. The chain combines TRBV20-1 with TRBJ2-5; D perhaps matches TRBD2 (6 bases). V lost 3 bases to trimming and J lost 2 bases, with 13 bases between them. Germline CDR1 reads DFQATT; CDR2 reads SNEGSKA (reference sequence). The length of the CDR3 is 14 residues.

Many counts were recorded for this clonotype. V and J are TRBV6-1 and TRBJ1-5; 7 bases are shared with TRBD1. The V and J ends lost 6 bases and 4 bases, in that order; junction bases with no gene match: 12. CDR3 length: 16 residues. In germline, CDR1 is MNHNS, CDR2 SASEGT. As DNA, the CDR3 is TGTGCCAGCAGAGGAACCGGGACAGCGATAAATCAGCCCCAGCATTTT. Protein sequence: CASRGTGTAINQPQHF.

Details on this clonotype: Relative to the germline gene, one junction end is altered; a read error may explain this. The chain has TRBV7-9 and TRBJ2-7, with D possibly being TRBD1 or TRBD2 (6 bases each). The CDR3 covers 13 residues. From germline, CDR1 is SEHNR and CDR2 FQNEAQ (reference sequence). The CDR3 coding sequence is TGTGCCAGCAGCCTCACGGGGGCTGGGGAGCGGTACTTC. Amino acid sequence: CASSLTGAGERYF. The complete variable domain, with remaining parts taken from reference TRBV7-9 and TRBJ2-7, reads DTGVSQNPRHKITKRGQNVTFRCDPISEHNRLYWYRQTLGQGPEFLTYFQNEAQLEKSRLLSDRFSAERPKGSFSTLEIQRTEQGDSAMYLCASSLTGAGERYFGPGTRLTVT.

V is TRBV20-1 and J is TRBJ2-5; the match to TRBD2 covers 8 bases. Germline V gives CDR1 DFQATT, CDR2 SNEGSKA (reference sequence). The ends lost 3 bases at V and 5 bases at J; junction bases unmatched: 8. The CDR3 totals 14 residues. The CDR3 loop reads CSASPFSSGETQYF. CDR3 DNA sequence: TGCAGTGCTAGTCCCTTCTCTAGCGGGGAGACCCAGTACTTC.

This clonotype was counted at least ten times. CDR3 sequence reads: CASSVGALAGDAEQYF. Here the CDR3 DNA reads TGTGCCAGCAGCGTAGGGGCACTAGCGGGAGACGCCGAGCAGTACTTC. V usage is TRBV9 and J usage is TRBJ2-7; 11 positions match TRBD2. The V and J ends lost 0 bases and 6 bases, in that order; junction bases with no gene match: 8. Germline values: CDR1 SGDLS, CDR2 YYNGEE. The CDR3 length is 16 residues. The complete variable domain, with remaining parts taken from reference TRBV9 and TRBJ2-7, reads DSGVTQTPKHLITATGQRVTLRCSPRSGDLSVYWYQQSLDQGLQFLIQYYNGEERAKGNILERFSAQQFPDLHSELNLSSLELGDSALYFCASSVGALAGDAEQYFGPGTRLTVT.

This clonotype was seen a handful of times. A read error may be the cause here, since a much bigger clone is one base away. This chain links TRBV6-6 with TRBJ2-1; 11 bases match TRBD2. V lost 6 bases, J lost 3 bases, and 4 bases stayed unmatched. Germline CDR1 MNHNY, CDR2 SVGAGI (reference sequence). CDR3 length: 15 residues. CDR3 nucleotide sequence: TGTGCCAGCAGGCCACTAGCGGGAGACTACAATGAGCAGTTCTTC. The encoded protein is CASRPLAGDYNEQFF.

This clonotype ranks as medium-sized. J is TRBJ2-3 and V is TRBV7-9; D remains unclear. Germline-derived CDR1 and CDR2 are SEHNR and FQNEAQ (reference sequence). The CDR3 extends over 14 amino acids. V lost 3 bases to trimming and J lost 0 bases, with 7 bases between them. CDR3 coding DNA: TGTGCCAGCAGCTTCGACGTAAGCACAGATACGCAGTATTTT. Amino acid sequence: CASSFDVSTDTQYF. Full variable domain (remainder filled in from reference TRBV7-9 and TRBJ2-3): DTGVSQNPRHKITKRGQNVTFRCDPISEHNRLYWYRQTLGQGPEFLTYFQNEAQLEKSRLLSDRFSAERPKGSFSTLEIQRTEQGDSAMYLCASSFDVSTDTQYFGPGTRLTVL.

Comments on this clonotype: The CDR3 does not close with the conserved phenylalanine or tryptophan, likely indicating a read error. CDR3 residues: CSAGANSGSLLNEQFL. The CDR3 DNA is TGCAGTGCTGGAGCTAATAGCGGGAGTTTACTCAATGAGCAGTTCCTC. The chain couples TRBV20-1 to TRBJ2-1; TRBD2 matches 9 bases. Trimming cost V 5 bases and J 6 bases; bases outside gene matches: 14. In germline, CDR1 is DFQATT, CDR2 SNEGSKA (reference sequence). CDR3 length: 16 amino acids.

This clonotype was recorded only once. J is TRBJ1-5 and V is TRBV18; tentatively, D is TRBD1 (6 bases). The CDR3 has 15 residues. The germline V and J ends were trimmed by 5 bases and 2 bases, with 13 bases remaining between them. CDR1 KGHSH and CDR2 LQKENI come from the germline V gene. The CDR3 DNA sequence: TGTGCCAGCTCAGAGGGGGGGTCTGGCAATCAGCCCCAGCATTTT. This sequence encodes CASSEGGSGNQPQHF.

J is TRBJ2-5 and V is TRBV2, with 10 bases identical to TRBD2. The germline V gene has CDR1 SNHLY and CDR2 FYNNEI. The trim removed 5 bases at V and 4 bases at J, leaving 4 bases unmatched. The length of the CDR3 is 14 residues. CDR3 in amino acids: CASSPRLAGETQYF. The CDR3 DNA reads as TGTGCCAGCAGTCCCCGACTAGCGGGAGAGACCCAGTACTTC.

The chain links TRBV4-3 to TRBJ2-2; D gene ambiguous. Germline V gene data show CDR1 as LGHNA and CDR2 as YSLEER. Trimming pared 4 bases from V and 8 bases from J, leaving 8 bases between. This CDR3 contains 12 residues. CDR3 region: CASSPTTGELFF. The CDR3 region has the DNA TGCGCCAGCAGCCCTACGACAGGGGAGCTGTTTTTT.

The chain is built from TRBV3-1 and TRBJ1-4, with D perhaps TRBD1 (5 bases). The CDR3 loop spans 16 amino acids. Germline CDR1 and CDR2: LGHDT and YNNKEL (reference sequence). With 5 bases removed from V and 6 bases from J, the gap between germline ends came to 19 bases. In nucleotides, the CDR3 is TGTGCCAGCAGCGGGACTAGCGGGGGGGAAGATGAAAAACTGTTTTTT. Amino acids: CASSGTSGGEDEKLFF. Supplemented by reference TRBV3-1 and TRBJ1-4, the full variable domain reads DTAVSQTPKYLVTQMGNDKSIKCEQNLGHDTMYWYKQDSKKFLKIMFSYNNKELIINETVPNRFSPKSPDKAHLNLHINSLELGDSAVYFCASSGTSGGEDEKLFFGSGTQLSVL.

The chain recombines TRBV4-1 with TRBJ1-2; no definite D call. The length of the CDR3 is 14 residues. V dropped 1 base and J dropped 4 bases, with 10 bases sitting between them. Germline V gene data show CDR1 as MGHRA and CDR2 as YSYEKL. CDR3 residues: CASSQAMASYGYTF. In DNA, the CDR3 is TGCGCCAGCAGCCAAGCGATGGCTAGCTATGGCTACACCTTC.

The J gene is TRBJ1-3, the V gene TRBV5-1; TRBD1 matches 8 bases. The CDR3 contains 15 residues. The trim removed 3 bases at V and 0 bases at J, leaving 2 bases unmatched. Germline lookup yields CDR1 SGHRS and CDR2 YFSETQ. CDR3 bases: TGCGCCAGCAGCTCAGGGGGCCTCTCTGGAAACACCATATATTTT. Translation: CASSSGGLSGNTIYF. Based on the CDR3 plus reference TRBV5-1 and TRBJ1-3, the full variable domain is KAGVTQTPRYLIKTRGQQVTLSCSPISGHRSVSWYQQTPGQGLQFLFEYFSETQRNKGNFPGRFSGRQFSNSRSEMNVSTLELGDSALYLCASSSGGLSGNTIYFGEGSWLTVV.

This clonotype was recorded many times. This chain joins TRBV3-1 and TRBJ1-5; D may be TRBD1 (6 bases). Germline values: CDR1 LGHDT, CDR2 YNNKEL (reference sequence). The CDR3 sequence is 14 residues long. The V and J ends lost 4 bases and 7 bases respectively, with 14 bases between them. CDR3: CASSPRGAGQPQHF. CDR3 nucleotide sequence: TGTGCCAGCAGCCCCCGGGGGGCGGGACAGCCCCAGCATTTT.

This clonotype is medium-sized. The CDR3 loop reads CASSFNRGWPQHF. The DNA for the CDR3 is TGTGCCAGCAGTTTCAACAGGGGATGGCCCCAGCATTTT. The V call is TRBV28, the J call TRBJ1-5; 7 bases match TRBD1. The germline V gene has CDR1 MDHEN and CDR2 SYDVKM. The CDR3 totals 13 residues. V lost 3 bases and J lost 9; bases outside the gene matches: 5.

A remark on this clonotype: Without the conserved terminal phenylalanine or tryptophan, this CDR3 likely stems from a read error. Because the CDR3's place on the DNA is in doubt, the DNA is left out and the CDR3 is given as listed by TCRdb. V gene TRBV6-5 combines with J gene TRBJ1-3. The CDR3 comprises 15 residues, both ends counted. Germline V gene lookup returns CDR1 MNHEY and CDR2 SVGAGI. CDR3 sequence reads: CASSLSVQGDGLVGV.

This clonotype was recorded at least ten times. This rearrangement joins TRBV4-3 to TRBJ2-6, with D tentatively TRBD1 (5 bases). The CDR3 consists of 16 residues. Trimming took off 3 bases at V and 3 bases at J, with 12 bases between the two ends. Per the germline V gene, CDR1 is LGHNA and CDR2 is YSLEER. DNA of the CDR3: TGCGCCAGCAGCCAGCAGCAGGGTTTTGGGGCCAACGTCCTGACTTTC. Its protein product is CASSQQQGFGANVLTF.